This TCR beta chain was observed in a study of cytomegalovirus exposure and HLA in healthy donors. About the research overall: Out of roughly 170 million T cells, an earlier analysis found about 100 million unique TCR beta sequences in total. Study-wide results and limits: Reportedly, TCR beta sequences accurately predicted HLA-A and HLA-B alleles in most subjects. Follow-up analysis later connected one missense variant in DCLRE1C with trimming of TCR beta V- and J-genes. Later work showed greater clonal expansion in HLA-associated TCR beta chains than in equally common others.

About this clone: Its antigen is currently unknown.

A multiplex PCR was run with 60 Vbeta primers and 13 Jbeta primers. Clones were read by immunoSEQ multiplex PCR, and TCRdb kept only the in-frame ones, dropping some. The sample includes over 130,000 clones, approximately 84% of them seen just once. V was trimmed by 5 bases and J by 5 bases, leaving 12 bases between them. The CDR3 runs to 13 residues. CDR1 and CDR2 from the germline V gene are LNHDA and SQIVND (reference sequence). This sequence joins TRBV19 and TRBJ2-5, with TRBD1 as a possible D gene (6 bases). The specimen was PBMCs. This receptor was taken from a man between 25 and 39 years old in good health and CMV-seropositive. CDR3 sequence reads: CASSADRRETQYF. CDR3 nucleotide sequence: TGTGCCAGTAGTGCAGACAGGCGGGAGACCCAGTACTTC. The whole variable domain, remainder taken from reference TRBV19 and TRBJ2-5, is DGGITQSPKYLFRKEGQNVTLSCEQNLNHDAMYWYRQDPGQGLRLIYYSQIVNDFQKGDIAEGYSVSREKKESFPLTVTSAQKNPTAFYLCASSADRRETQYFGPGTRLLVL.